This T cell receptor (beta chain) was identified in a study of blood T cell repertoires in COVID-19. Assay: immunoSEQ multiplex PCR; the TCRdb copy retains only in-frame clones and omits some. This sample has about 240,000 clones, with 80% to 85% found just once. The V end lost 2 bases, the J end lost 3 bases, and 6 bases lay between the germline ends. CDR1 and CDR2 from the germline V gene are MNHNY and SVGAGI (reference sequence). The CDR3 has 13 amino acids. The chain couples TRBV6-6 to TRBJ2-3, with D possibly matching TRBD1 (6 bases). Sequenced sample: peripheral blood. This clonotype originated in a woman younger than 30 with acute or convalescent COVID-19. CDR3 coding DNA: TGTGCCAGCAGTTACCAGGGGACAGATACGCAGTATTTT. The encoded protein is CASSYQGTDTQYF.